The subject of this entry is one T cell receptor beta chain. The table came from immunoSEQ multiplex PCR; TCRdb's copy has only in-frame clones and leaves some out. The table records over 150,000 clones, 90% to 95% of them present only once. The CDR3 runs 14 residues. Germline CDR1 SGHDT, CDR2 YYEEEE. V dropped 1 base and J dropped 8 bases, with 13 bases sitting between them. This entry is derived from a study of control samples from healthy donors and cancer patients. The TCR originated in a woman between 18 and 29 years old in good health. The gene calls are TRBV5-6 and TRBJ1-5; tentative D call: TRBD1 (6 bases). Input material: blood. CDR3 bases: TGTGCCAGCAGCTTGTCTGCAGGGGACGAGCCCCAGCATTTT. This codes for CASSLSAGDEPQHF.